One and the same sample provided the 24 T cell receptor beta chains below, sequenced in a study of T cell responses to AZD1222 COVID-19 vaccine. The repertoire was sequenced with immunoSEQ multiplex PCR; TCRdb's copy has only in-frame clones and lacks some. The sample yields 190,000 or so clones, approximately 94% seen once. Sequencing used peripheral blood, obtained 28 days after the second AZD1222 dose. The receptors stem from an adult who received the AZD1222 COVID-19 vaccine.

This chain connects TRBV29-1 to TRBJ1-1; 8 nucleotides line up with TRBD1. V trimming: 8 bases; J trimming: 5 bases; junction bases outside the gene matches: 16. The germline CDR1 and CDR2 sequences are SQVTM and ANQGSEA. This CDR3 has 15 amino acids. This CDR3 is CSPPRSTTGETEAFF. CDR3 nucleotide sequence: TGCAGCCCACCTCGTAGCACGACAGGGGAAACTGAAGCTTTCTTT.

The genes are TRBV5-1 and TRBJ1-1; D may be TRBD1 (6 bases). Deletions cut 4 bases from V and 0 bases from J, with 25 bases between. The germline V gene has CDR1 SGHRS and CDR2 YFSETQ. The CDR3 extends over 19 amino acids. CDR3 residues: CASSPGQNRAENMNTEAFF. The DNA for the CDR3 is TGCGCCAGCAGCCCGGGACAAAATCGGGCCGAAAACATGAACACTGAAGCTTTCTTT.

The chain has TRBV11-2 and TRBJ1-2; no firm D call. The CDR3 sequence is 12 residues long. The V gene lost 3 bases and the J gene lost 8 bases, with 10 bases spanning the gap. CDR1 and CDR2 (germline): SGHAT, FQNNGV. DNA for the CDR3: TGTGCCAGCAGCTTCGCCTCTGGGGGCTACACCTTC. The encoded protein is CASSFASGGYTF. The variable domain in full, with the rest retrieved from reference TRBV11-2 and TRBJ1-2, is EAGVAQSPRYKIIEKRQSVAFWCNPISGHATLYWYQQILGQGPKLLIQFQNNGVVDDSQLPKDRFSAERLKGVDSTLKIQPAKLEDSAVYLCASSFASGGYTFGSGTRLTVV.

This chain links TRBV3-1 (or the pseudogene TRBV3-2) with TRBJ1-1, with TRBD1 matching over 9 bases. Germline CDR1 and CDR2: LGHDT and YNNKEL (reference sequence). V trimming: 2 bases; J trimming: 2 bases; junction bases outside the gene matches: 6. The CDR3 has 16 residues. This chain's CDR3 is CASSQPRTGANTEAFF. CDR3 nucleotide sequence: TGTGCCAGCAGCCAACCCCGGACAGGGGCCAACACTGAAGCTTTCTTT.

The chain joins TRBV7-3 to TRBJ2-7, with TRBD2 matching 8 bases. V shed 5 bases, J shed 2 bases, and the junction held 5 bases outside the gene matches. Germline values: CDR1 SGHTA, CDR2 FQGTGA. This CDR3 has 14 amino acids. The CDR3 nucleotides are TGTGCCAGCAGCCCGAACGGGGGGGCCTACGAGCAGTACTTC. Translated, it gives CASSPNGGAYEQYF.

The chain links TRBV10-3 to TRBJ1-1, with D tentatively TRBD1 (6 bases). V shed 6 bases and J shed 1 base, with 15 bases lying between them. There are 15 residues in the CDR3. Germline V gives CDR1 ENHRY, CDR2 SYGVKD. The CDR3 region is CAIRGSGHSNTEAFF. The DNA for the CDR3 is TGTGCCATCAGGGGGTCGGGACATTCGAACACTGAAGCTTTCTTT.

For the CDR3, the DNA is TGTGCCAGCAGCGCGGGACAGGGGAGGACTGGGGCTTTCTTT. It specifies CASSAGQGRTGAFF. The chain has TRBV7-9 and TRBJ1-1; 10 bases are shared with TRBD1. V gave up 5 bases and J gave up 11 bases; unmatched junction bases: 11. Looked up from germline, CDR1 is SEHNR and CDR2 is FQNEAQ (reference sequence). This CDR3 contains 14 residues.

The chain carries TRBV14 and TRBJ1-3; no reliable D call. V lost 4 bases to trimming and J lost 4 bases, with 5 bases between them. The CDR3 is 12 amino acids. The germline CDR1 and CDR2 sequences are SGHDN and FVKESK. The CDR3 region has the DNA TGTGCCAGCAGCCCGGGCGGAAACACCATATATTTT. This sequence encodes CASSPGGNTIYF.

This sequence joins TRBV10-1 and TRBJ2-3; D not certain. Trimming left V 2 bases short and J 3 bases short, with 3 bases between. The CDR3 length is 12 residues. CDR1 WNHNN and CDR2 SYGVQD come from the germline V gene (reference sequence). CDR3 nucleotide sequence: TGCGCCAGCAGTGAGAATACAGATACGCAGTATTTT. Translating it yields CASSENTDTQYF.

The V and J genes are TRBV7-9 and TRBJ1-6; D may be TRBD1 (5 bases). V was trimmed by 2 bases and J by 9 bases, leaving 14 bases between them. Germline lookup yields CDR1 SEHNR and CDR2 FQNEAQ (reference sequence). This CDR3 region has 15 residues. The CDR3 reads CASSLQGGEISPLHF. CDR3 DNA sequence: TGTGCCAGCAGCTTACAGGGAGGCGAGATTTCACCCCTCCACTTT.

A single count supports this clone. The V call is TRBV3-1 (or the pseudogene TRBV3-2), the J call TRBJ1-3; D is unclear. Trimming took off 4 bases at V and 3 bases at J, with 19 bases between the two ends. This CDR3 spans 17 amino acids. Germline V gene lookup returns CDR1 LGHDT and CDR2 YNNKEL (reference sequence). In nucleotides, the CDR3 is TGTGCCAGCAGCCCTATAGGACCACTTTTGGGTGGAAACACCATATATTTT. Translating it yields CASSPIGPLLGGNTIYF.

This rearrangement joins TRBV7-3 to TRBJ2-1; 7 nucleotides line up with TRBD1. This CDR3 has 15 amino acids. Germline V gives CDR1 SGHTA, CDR2 FQGTGA. J was trimmed by 4 bases and V by 3 bases; bases with no gene match: 6. CDR3 loop: CASSFDRDPYNEQFF. The DNA of the CDR3 is TGTGCCAGCAGCTTCGACAGGGACCCTTACAATGAGCAGTTCTTC.

This clone was observed a few times. The chain joins TRBV5-1 to TRBJ2-7; D is perhaps TRBD1 or TRBD2 (5 bases each). The CDR3 runs 15 residues. V was cut by 2 bases and J by 0 bases, with 12 bases left in between. Germline assignment: CDR1 SGHRS and CDR2 YFSETQ. The CDR3 DNA reads as TGCGCCAGCAGCTTAGGGGACGCACTCTCCTACGAGCAGTACTTC. Translating it yields CASSLGDALSYEQYF.

The chain links TRBV7-9 to TRBJ2-2, with D possibly being TRBD1 or TRBD2 (5 bases each). This CDR3 has 13 amino acids. Germline V gene lookup returns CDR1 SEHNR and CDR2 FQNEAQ (reference sequence). Trimming left V 3 bases short and J 9 bases short, with 11 bases between. The CDR3 reads CASSFLGTWELFF. For the CDR3, the DNA is TGTGCCAGCAGCTTCCTCGGGACCTGGGAGCTGTTTTTT.

The chain has TRBV5-1 and TRBJ1-2, with D uncertain. There are 13 residues in the CDR3. The V gene lost 5 bases and the J gene lost 3 bases, with 11 bases spanning the gap. Germline CDR1 reads SGHRS; CDR2 reads YFSETQ. The CDR3 DNA reads TGCGCCAGCAGTTTGAATTCAGACTATGGCTACACCTTC. It yields the protein CASSLNSDYGYTF.

The chain links TRBV10-3 to TRBJ1-4; D possibly corresponds to TRBD1 (6 bases). The CDR3 has 13 residues. With 7 bases removed from V and 5 bases from J, the gap between germline ends came to 11 bases. Germline V gene sequence: CDR1 ENHRY, CDR2 SYGVKD. The CDR3 coding sequence is TGTGCCATCACCGGACAGATAAATGAAAAACTGTTTTTT. It translates to CAITGQINEKLFF.

The gene calls are TRBV2 and TRBJ1-2; no clear D gene. Looked up from germline, CDR1 is SNHLY and CDR2 is FYNNEI. The CDR3 consists of 16 residues. Trimming took off 5 bases at V and 1 base at J, with 17 bases between the two ends. In DNA, the CDR3 is TGTGCCAGCAGTAGAGGCAGGCAGACGCTTAACTATGGCTACACCTTC. Translating it yields CASSRGRQTLNYGYTF.

J is TRBJ2-3 and V is TRBV2; D is tentatively TRBD1 or TRBD2 (6 bases each). V was shortened by 7 bases and J by 4 bases, with 18 bases between the two germline ends. The CDR3 has 15 amino acids. Germline loops: CDR1 SNHLY, CDR2 FYNNEI. This chain's CDR3 is CASTEGVLGADTQYF. The CDR3 nucleotides are TGTGCCAGCACGGAGGGGGTATTGGGGGCAGATACGCAGTATTTT.

The V gene is TRBV11-3, the J gene TRBJ2-2; possible D gene TRBD1, 6 bases. CDR1 is SGHNT and CDR2 is YENEEA in the germline V gene. V lost 3 bases, J lost 5 bases, and 10 bases lay in between. The CDR3 covers 14 residues. CDR3 nucleotide sequence: TGTGCCAGCAGCTTCAGGGGTGAAACCGGGGAGCTGTTTTTT. Its protein is CASSFRGETGELFF.

This chain joins TRBV18 and TRBJ2-7, with D perhaps TRBD1 (6 bases). The CDR3 has 15 residues. V was clipped by 3 bases and J by 1 base, with 13 bases between them. Germline lookup yields CDR1 KGHSH and CDR2 LQKENI. The DNA for the CDR3 is TGTGCCAGCTCACCCAGGGGAGATTATTCCTACGAGCAGTACTTC. This codes for CASSPRGDYSYEQYF.

The chain is built from TRBV19 and TRBJ2-2, with D perhaps TRBD1 (5 bases). The CDR3 runs to 15 residues. The germline gives CDR1 LNHDA, CDR2 SQIVND (reference sequence). V lost 5 bases and J lost 0, with 10 bases in between. The DNA of the CDR3 is TGTGCCAGTAGTTGGGGCTCCGCGAACACCGGGGAGCTGTTTTTT. Its translation: CASSWGSANTGELFF. The full variable domain, its missing parts supplied by reference TRBV19 and TRBJ2-2, is DGGITQSPKYLFRKEGQNVTLSCEQNLNHDAMYWYRQDPGQGLRLIYYSQIVNDFQKGDIAEGYSVSREKKESFPLTVTSAQKNPTAFYLCASSWGSANTGELFFGEGSRLTVL.

The chain couples TRBV27 to TRBJ2-1; no reliable D call. The CDR3 contains 15 residues. Germline CDR1 reads MNHEY; CDR2 reads SMNVEV (reference sequence). Trimming cost V 6 bases and J 4 bases, with 16 bases left between them. CDR3 nucleotide sequence: TGTGCCAGCAGCCCCGAGGCGACGAGTTACAATGAGCAGTTCTTC. This translates into CASSPEATSYNEQFF.

The chain couples TRBV19 to TRBJ1-2; D call uncertain. V was clipped by 3 bases and J by 6 bases, with 23 bases between them. In germline, CDR1 is LNHDA, CDR2 SQIVND (reference sequence). This CDR3 region has 17 residues. The CDR3: CASSIFFSDRIAHGYTF. The CDR3 bases are TGTGCCAGTAGTATTTTTTTCTCAGACCGCATCGCCCATGGCTACACCTTC.

This rearrangement joins TRBV23-1 to TRBJ1-6; D unresolved. TRBV23-1 is an ORF for which the function is uncertain. Trimming removed 3 bases from V and 9 bases from J, with 6 bases in between. The CDR3 length is 12 residues. The CDR3 DNA sequence: TGCGCCAGCAGTCAGCAGATTTCACCCCTCCACTTT. As protein: CASSQQISPLHF.